The sequence of this T cell receptor (beta chain) was determined in a study of cytomegalovirus exposure and HLA in healthy donors. PCR was performed using 60 Vbeta and 13 Jbeta primers. TCRdb's copy holds only in-frame clones and misses some; the assay was immunoSEQ multiplex PCR. The sample has about 160,000 clones; 80% are singletons. Unmatched junction bases numbered 9, after V lost 4 bases and J lost 0 bases. The CDR3 runs to 16 residues. Germline CDR1 and CDR2: SGHRS and YFSETQ. Concerning this clone itself: The antigen is not known.

Study-wide findings and caveats: Most TCR sequences were rare, but some public TCRs occurred in many donors.

The clonotype comes from a young man in good health and CMV-seropositive. Material for sequencing was PBMCs. This chain connects TRBV5-1 to TRBJ1-1, with 7 bases aligning to TRBD1. CDR3 sequence (DNA): TGCGCCAGCAGCCCAGACAGGGACCTCATGAACACTGAAGCTTTCTTT. Amino acid sequence: CASSPDRDLMNTEAFF. The full variable domain, completed using reference TRBV5-1 and TRBJ1-1, is KAGVTQTPRYLIKTRGQQVTLSCSPISGHRSVSWYQQTPGQGLQFLFEYFSETQRNKGNFPGRFSGRQFSNSRSEMNVSTLELGDSALYLCASSPDRDLMNTEAFFGQGTRLTVV.